Presented here are 32 T cell receptor beta chains from one specimen sequenced in a study of blood T cell repertoires in COVID-19. Libraries were prepared by immunoSEQ multiplex PCR; TCRdb keeps only in-frame clonotypes and omits some of them. The table lists more than 150,000 clones, more than 90% of them singletons. The sample comprised peripheral blood. The receptors were gathered from a man between 50 and 59 years old with acute or convalescent COVID-19.

This clone was seen once. V and J are TRBV27 and TRBJ1-6; no definite D call. This CDR3 contains 14 residues. Germline loops: CDR1 MNHEY, CDR2 SMNVEV (reference sequence). The V gene lost 4 bases and the J gene lost 1 base, with 5 bases spanning the gap. The CDR3 protein is CASSYQSYNSPLHF. The CDR3 nucleotides read TGTGCCAGCAGTTATCAGTCCTATAATTCACCCCTCCACTTT.

This chain uses TRBV18 with TRBJ2-7; the D is unclear. Germline V lookup: CDR1 KGHSH, CDR2 LQKENI. Trimming cost V 5 bases and J 7 bases, with 15 bases left between them. This CDR3 spans 13 amino acids. The CDR3, as DNA: TGTGCCAGCTCATTTGAGTCCCAAGTGGAGCAGTACGTC. As protein: CASSFESQVEQYV.

V is TRBV19 and J is TRBJ1-2, with D possibly TRBD1 on 5 matching bases. Germline loops: CDR1 LNHDA, CDR2 SQIVND (reference sequence). V lost 4 bases and J 7 bases, leaving 10 bases between the germline ends. There are 12 residues in the CDR3. The CDR3: CASSRQLAGYTF. CDR3 nucleotides: TGTGCCAGTAGTAGACAGCTGGCTGGCTACACCTTC. Filled out from reference TRBV19 and TRBJ1-2, the complete variable domain reads DGGITQSPKYLFRKEGQNVTLSCEQNLNHDAMYWYRQDPGQGLRLIYYSQIVNDFQKGDIAEGYSVSREKKESFPLTVTSAQKNPTAFYLCASSRQLAGYTFGSGTRLTVV.

This chain uses TRBV9 with TRBJ2-7, with a tentative D call TRBD2 (6 bases). The germline V gene has CDR1 SGDLS and CDR2 YYNGEE. Trimming removed 4 bases from V and 6 bases from J, with 17 bases in between. The CDR3 loop spans 14 amino acids. CDR3 region: CASSPGVGQGEQYF. Here the CDR3 DNA reads TGTGCCAGCAGCCCGGGAGTCGGGCAGGGCGAGCAGTACTTC.

This chain links TRBV5-4 with TRBJ2-1, with TRBD2 matching 11 bases. The trim removed 3 bases at V and 6 bases at J, leaving 5 bases unmatched. Germline loops: CDR1 SGHNT, CDR2 YYREEE (reference sequence). The CDR3 length is 15 residues. The CDR3 coding sequence is TGTGCCAGCAGCTCAGGACTAGCGGGTTCCAATGAGCAGTTCTTC. The encoded protein is CASSSGLAGSNEQFF.

This sequence joins TRBV6-5 and TRBJ1-2; D is perhaps TRBD1 (6 bases). Trimming shortened V by 7 bases and J by 5 bases, and 17 bases separated the two germline ends. This CDR3 has 14 residues. Germline-derived CDR1 and CDR2 are MNHEY and SVGAGI. The CDR3 sequence is CASTPRTDRYGYTF. In DNA form, the CDR3 reads TGTGCCAGCACCCCCCGGACAGATCGATATGGCTACACCTTC.

The chain is built from TRBV6-1 and TRBJ2-7; TRBD1 matches 8 bases. J was trimmed by 6 bases and V by 3 bases; bases with no gene match: 7. CDR1 and CDR2 (germline): MNHNS, SASEGT. This CDR3 spans 14 amino acids. CDR3 loop: CASSETGAPVEQYV. Here the CDR3 DNA reads TGTGCCAGCAGTGAGACAGGGGCTCCTGTCGAGCAGTACGTC.

The rearrangement joins TRBV28 to TRBJ2-6; no definite D call. Germline CDR1 and CDR2: MDHEN and SYDVKM. The ends were cut back, 3 bases at V and 4 bases at J, with 7 bases in the middle. There are 14 residues in the CDR3. The CDR3 loop is CASSLVAGANVLTF. CDR3 coding DNA: TGTGCCAGCAGTTTGGTGGCCGGGGCCAACGTCCTGACTTTC.

This sequence joins TRBV18 and TRBJ1-1; 7 positions match TRBD1. CDR1 is KGHSH and CDR2 is LQKENI in the germline V gene. V shed 4 bases and J 4 bases; nucleotides not matched to a gene: 15. This CDR3 has 17 amino acids. The CDR3 nucleotides read TGTGCCAGCTCACAGAGGACAGGCGCCGGGGGTGGCACTGAAGCTTTCTTT. Its protein is CASSQRTGAGGGTEAFF.

This chain connects TRBV7-2 to TRBJ2-7; D gene ambiguous. Trimming left V 3 bases short and J 7 bases short, with 13 bases between. The CDR3 covers 13 residues. CDR1 SGHTA and CDR2 FQGNSA come from the germline V gene. The CDR3 protein is CASSFMALGEQYV. CDR3 in DNA: TGTGCCAGCAGCTTTATGGCCCTCGGGGAGCAGTACGTC.

V gene TRBV7-6 combines with J gene TRBJ1-3; 8 nucleotides agree with TRBD1. Germline CDR1 and CDR2: SGHVS and FNYEAQ. The V gene end was trimmed by 5 bases and the J gene end by 0 bases; junction bases not matched to a gene: 6. The length of the CDR3 is 16 residues. The CDR3 loop reads CASSTRTGLSGNTIYF. CDR3 nucleotide sequence: TGTGCCAGCAGCACCCGGACAGGGCTCTCTGGAAACACCATATATTTT.

The CDR3, as DNA: TGTGCCAGCAGCGTAACAGAATTGAACACTGAAGCTTTCTTT. It codes for CASSVTELNTEAFF. The rearrangement uses TRBV9 and TRBJ1-1; D not resolved. The germline V and J ends were trimmed by 1 base and 0 bases, with 7 bases remaining between them. Germline values: CDR1 SGDLS, CDR2 YYNGEE. The CDR3 length is 14 residues.

The chain recombines TRBV19 with TRBJ1-2; D call uncertain. Germline V lookup: CDR1 LNHDA, CDR2 SQIVND (reference sequence). Trimming removed 5 bases at V and 6 bases at J, with 13 bases between. The CDR3 has 13 amino acids. The CDR3 DNA follows: TGTGCCAGTAGTCCTCGGGGAAGGAATGGCTACACCTTC. Translating gives CASSPRGRNGYTF. The complete variable domain, with remaining parts taken from reference TRBV19 and TRBJ1-2, reads DGGITQSPKYLFRKEGQNVTLSCEQNLNHDAMYWYRQDPGQGLRLIYYSQIVNDFQKGDIAEGYSVSREKKESFPLTVTSAQKNPTAFYLCASSPRGRNGYTFGSGTRLTVV.

This chain uses TRBV30 with TRBJ2-3, with D unresolved. The CDR3 extends over 13 amino acids. Germline CDR1 GTSNPN, CDR2 SVGIG (reference sequence). V was cut by 4 bases and J by 6 bases, with 14 bases left in between. CDR3 sequence: CAWKEPDHDTQYF. The CDR3 nucleotides are TGTGCCTGGAAGGAGCCTGACCACGATACGCAGTATTTT. The whole variable domain, remainder taken from reference TRBV30 and TRBJ2-3, is SQTIHQWPATLVQPVGSPLSLECTVEGTSNPNLYWYRQAAGRGLQLLFYSVGIGQISSEVPQNLSASRPQDRQFILSSKKLLLSDSGFYLCAWKEPDHDTQYFGPGTRLTVL.

In this sample, this clone turned up a few times. This chain joins TRBV3-1 (or the pseudogene TRBV3-2) and TRBJ2-1; D is unresolved. CDR3 length: 16 residues. The V end lost 0 bases, the J end lost 0 bases, and 9 bases lay between the germline ends. Looked up from germline, CDR1 is LGHDT and CDR2 is YNNKEL (reference sequence). CDR3 loop: CASSQDWAVSYNEQFF. The DNA of the CDR3 is TGTGCCAGCAGCCAAGATTGGGCCGTCTCCTACAATGAGCAGTTCTTC.

V is TRBV5-5 and J is TRBJ2-5; D not certain. CDR1 and CDR2 (germline): SGHKS, YYEKEE (reference sequence). This CDR3 has 14 residues. With 2 bases removed from V and 1 base from J, the gap between germline ends came to 9 bases. CDR3 DNA sequence: TGTGCCAGCAGCTTCGTAACGCGCCAAGAGACCCAGTACTTC. As protein: CASSFVTRQETQYF.

This rearrangement joins TRBV5-3 to TRBJ2-3, with 12 nucleotides matching TRBD2. TRBV5-3 is designated an ORF whose function remains uncertain. This CDR3 has 17 amino acids. V lost 4 bases and J lost 6; bases outside the gene matches: 12. The CDR3 DNA is TGTGCCAGAAGCGGTAGACCACTAGCGGGGGGAGTGGATACGCAGTATTTT. Translated: CARSGRPLAGGVDTQYF.

V is TRBV28 and J is TRBJ1-5, with TRBD1 matching over 7 bases. V lost 6 bases to trimming and J lost 9 bases; unmatched junction nucleotides: 8. CDR3 length: 13 residues. CDR1 is MDHEN and CDR2 is SYDVKM in the germline V gene. The CDR3 loop reads CASRNQGDRPQHF. CDR3 nucleotide sequence: TGTGCCAGCAGAAACCAGGGGGACCGGCCCCAGCATTTT.

V is TRBV5-4 and J is TRBJ2-7; maybe TRBD1 (5 bases). The CDR3 covers 15 residues. V gave up 3 bases and J gave up 2 bases, with 15 bases separating them. Germline V gene data show CDR1 as SGHNT and CDR2 as YYREEE (reference sequence). The CDR3 DNA follows: TGTGCCAGCAGCTCATTGGGGCAGGGTACCTACGAGCAGTACTTC. It translates to CASSSLGQGTYEQYF.

J is TRBJ1-1 and V is TRBV3-1 (or the pseudogene TRBV3-2), with 8 bases aligning to TRBD1. This CDR3 is 15 amino acids long. V shed 4 bases, J shed 6 bases, and the junction held 10 bases outside the gene matches. CDR1 is LGHDT, CDR2 YNNKEL, per germline (reference sequence). The CDR3 DNA reads TGTGCCAGCAGCCCGAGGACAGGGAGGGTTGCTGAAGCTTTCTTT. Residues: CASSPRTGRVAEAFF.

The rearrangement uses TRBV27 and TRBJ2-7; 8 positions match TRBD2. Per germline, CDR1 MNHEY and CDR2 SMNVEV (reference sequence). The V segment lost 11 bases and the J segment 2 bases; nucleotides outside the gene matches: 11. The CDR3 is 14 residues long. The DNA of the CDR3 is TGTGCCCGAAAACGTGGTAGCGGGGCCTACGAGCAGTACTTC. This encodes CARKRGSGAYEQYF.

The chain recombines TRBV7-8 with TRBJ2-6; the D is unclear. Deletions cut 1 base from V and 0 bases from J, with 13 bases between. Germline lookup yields CDR1 SGHVS and CDR2 FQNEAQ. The CDR3 loop spans 18 amino acids. CDR3 nucleotides: TGTGCCAGCAGCTTAGTCGCAGGCGTCCGCTCTGGGGCCAACGTCCTGACTTTC. Residues: CASSLVAGVRSGANVLTF.

This sequence joins TRBV18 and TRBJ2-5; TRBD2 aligns across 11 bases. Germline V CDR1 and CDR2: KGHSH, LQKENI. Trimming removed 4 bases from V and 2 bases from J; junction bases left unmatched: 3. The CDR3 is made up of 15 amino acids. CDR3 coding DNA: TGTGCCAGCTCACGACTAGCGGGGCAACAAGAGACCCAGTACTTC. Translating it yields CASSRLAGQQETQYF. The complete variable domain, with remaining parts taken from reference TRBV18 and TRBJ2-5, reads NAGVMQNPRHLVRRRGQEARLRCSPMKGHSHVYWYRQLPEEGLKFMVYLQKENIIDESGMPKERFSAEFPKEGPSILRIQQVVRGDSAAYFCASSRLAGQQETQYFGPGTRLLVL.

With regard to this clone: The same CDR3 arises from other DNA sequences in this sample as well. The gene calls are TRBV11-3 and TRBJ2-2; the D is unclear. With 3 bases removed from V and 3 bases from J, the gap between germline ends came to 5 bases. The CDR3 runs to 13 residues. Looked up from germline, CDR1 is SGHNT and CDR2 is YENEEA. In DNA, the CDR3 is TGTGCCAGCAGCTTGCAGGACACCGGGGAGCTGTTTTTT. Amino acid sequence: CASSLQDTGELFF.

The chain combines TRBV10-3 with TRBJ2-1; D unclear. V was shortened by 11 bases and J by 0 bases, with 11 bases between the two germline ends. CDR1 is ENHRY and CDR2 is SYGVKD in the germline V gene. CDR3 length equals 13 residues. CDR3 nucleotides: TGTGCCGCCATGGCGGACTCCTACAATGAGCAGTTCTTC. Its protein product is CAAMADSYNEQFF.

The chain recombines TRBV10-3 with TRBJ2-4; D not certain. CDR1 is ENHRY and CDR2 is SYGVKD in the germline V gene. The CDR3 length is 14 residues. The germline V and J ends were trimmed by 4 bases and 2 bases, with 9 bases remaining between them. The chain's CDR3 is CAISVGGTKNIQYF. The CDR3, as DNA: TGTGCCATCAGTGTAGGCGGTACCAAAAACATTCAGTACTTC.

This clone was seen only a few times. The V and J genes are TRBV12-3 or TRBV12-4 and TRBJ1-4; D not certain. The CDR3 length is 13 residues. Between the trimmed V and J ends, which lost 2 bases and 3 bases, there was a span of 4 bases. CDR3 sequence (DNA): TGTGCCAGCAGTTTACTGTCTAATGAAAAACTGTTTTTT. Translating gives CASSLLSNEKLFF.

This clone was seen a handful of times. The J gene is TRBJ1-5, the V gene TRBV10-3; 10 bases agree with TRBD1. The CDR3 contains 14 residues. The germline gives CDR1 ENHRY, CDR2 SYGVKD. V was pared by 10 bases and J by 4 bases, with 7 bases of the junction left unmatched. CDR3 nucleotides: TGTGCCACCAAGCCGGGACAGGGGAATCAGCCCCAGCATTTT. It codes for CATKPGQGNQPQHF.

The chain employs TRBV7-2 and TRBJ2-5; TRBD2 matches at 7 bases. Germline CDR1 and CDR2: SGHTA and FQGNSA. Trimming removed 5 bases from V and 5 bases from J; junction bases left unmatched: 8. This CDR3 spans 14 amino acids. The CDR3 protein is CASSRPGRMETQYF. The CDR3 DNA reads as TGTGCCAGCAGCCGGCCCGGGAGGATGGAGACCCAGTACTTC.

CDR3 coding DNA: TGTGCCAGCAGCTTAAGAGGCGCTAGCGGGATTACAGATACGCAGTATTTT. It translates to CASSLRGASGITDTQYF. The V call is TRBV7-3, the J call TRBJ2-3; 9 bases align to TRBD2. With V trimmed by 1 base and J by 3 bases, 8 bases remained unmatched. The CDR3 loop spans 17 amino acids. The germline V gene encodes CDR1 SGHTA and CDR2 FQGTGA.

This chain connects TRBV7-8 to TRBJ1-6; tentatively, D is TRBD1 (6 bases). Between the trimmed V and J ends, which lost 6 bases and 7 bases, there was a span of 16 bases. This CDR3 is built from 15 residues. Germline V gives CDR1 SGHVS, CDR2 FQNEAQ. In nucleotides, the CDR3 is TGTGCCAGCAGTAGGGACGGGACAAGCAATTCACCCCTCCACTTT. Translating it yields CASSRDGTSNSPLHF.

This clone was detected only once. The rearrangement uses TRBV4-3 and TRBJ1-1; possibly TRBD1 for D (5 bases). Trimming took off 2 bases at V and 7 bases at J, with 17 bases between the two ends. CDR3 size: 15 residues. Germline loops: CDR1 LGHNA, CDR2 YSLEER. CDR3 in DNA: TGCGCCAGCAGCCAAACTCCGCACCCACAGGTTGAAGCTTTCTTT. It specifies CASSQTPHPQVEAFF.